This T cell receptor beta chain emerged from a study of CD8 T cells in ankylosing spondylitis. Looked up from germline, CDR1 is LGHDT and CDR2 is YNNKEL (reference sequence). V gave up 1 base and J gave up 1 base, with 6 bases separating them. There are 14 residues in the CDR3. Points from the study as a whole: What seemed typical of ankylosing spondylitis blood was a TCR beta motif built from about 8 highly homologous variants.

This clonotype was detected a few times. Its antigen remains unknown. Quantitative 5'-RACE with molecular barcodes generated TCR beta libraries. TCRdb re-derived calls from the 5' RACE reads in MiXCR, one entry per CDR3 protein. Among 200,000 to 250,000 distinct CDR3 sequences listed, about 11% were seen once. The rearrangement joins TRBV3-1 to TRBJ2-3; unclear D gene. The clonotype comes from a male donor with ankylosing spondylitis or in good health (not recorded which). The sequenced material came from blood, either unsorted or a sorted T cell fraction (not recorded which). CDR3 sequence (DNA): TGTGCCAGCAGCCAAGCGTTGGGCACAGATACGCAGTATTTT. This encodes CASSQALGTDTQYF.